This TCR beta chain was sequenced during a study of T-cell reconstitution after alpha-beta-depleted transplantation in children. Whole-study findings and limits: Surviving recipient cells, namely T cells and thymic progenitors, were the source of high day-60 TCRbeta diversity in some patients. Approximately two months post-transplant, alpha-beta T cells reportedly originated from several hundred expanded graft clones. The authors attributed T-cell counts and diversity one year after transplant mostly to newly produced T cells.

Germline V CDR1 and CDR2: MNHNS, SASEGT. The CDR3 has 13 amino acids. The V and J ends lost 10 bases and 6 bases respectively, with 16 bases between them. Unique molecular identifiers were incorporated into the prepared TCRbeta library. TCRdb called the PCR reads again in MiXCR, with one record for every CDR3 protein. The data contain around 700,000 distinct CDR3 sequences, 13% of them seen just once; the ten biggest clones take up 0.79%. Concerning this clonotype: Antigen unknown. This may be a read error: a much more frequent sequence differs by one nucleotide.

The J gene is TRBJ2-1, the V gene TRBV6-1; D might be TRBD2 (6 bases). This sequence originates from a girl aged 2-15 years with congenital amegakaryocytic thrombocytopenia, due to receive a stem cell transplant. The starting material was PBMCs, obtained before TCRalphabeta/CD19-depleted stem cell transplant. The CDR3 DNA sequence: TGTGCCATCAGCCCCTTTAGCGGCAATGAGCAGTTCTTC. Its protein is CAISPFSGNEQFF.